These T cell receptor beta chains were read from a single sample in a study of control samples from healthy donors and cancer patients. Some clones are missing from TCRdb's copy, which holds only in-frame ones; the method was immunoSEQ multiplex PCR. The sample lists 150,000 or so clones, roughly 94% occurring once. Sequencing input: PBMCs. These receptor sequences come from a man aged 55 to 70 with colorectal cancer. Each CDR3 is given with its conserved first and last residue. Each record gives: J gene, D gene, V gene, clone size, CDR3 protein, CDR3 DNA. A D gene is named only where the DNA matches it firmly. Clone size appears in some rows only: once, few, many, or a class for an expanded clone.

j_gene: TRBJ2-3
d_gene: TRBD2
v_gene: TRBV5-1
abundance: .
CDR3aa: CASSLQRGLDTQYF
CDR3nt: TGCGCCAGCAGCTTGCAGCGGGGGTTAGATACGCAGTATTTT

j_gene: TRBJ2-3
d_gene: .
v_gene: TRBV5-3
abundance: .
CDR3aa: CARSQGLLTDTQYF
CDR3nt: TGTGCCAGAAGCCAGGGTCTCCTCACAGATACGCAGTATTTT

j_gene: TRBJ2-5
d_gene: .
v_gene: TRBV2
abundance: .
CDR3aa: CASSESGQTVWETQYF
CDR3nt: TGTGCCAGCAGTGAATCGGGACAAACTGTTTGGGAGACCCAGTACTTC

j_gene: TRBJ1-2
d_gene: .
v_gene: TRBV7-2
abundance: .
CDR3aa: CASTPSGRHGYTF
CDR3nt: TGTGCCAGCACCCCATCTGGGAGACATGGCTACACCTTC

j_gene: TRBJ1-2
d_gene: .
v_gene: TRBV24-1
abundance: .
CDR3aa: CATSDSYGYTF
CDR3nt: TGTGCCACCAGTGACTCATATGGCTACACCTTC

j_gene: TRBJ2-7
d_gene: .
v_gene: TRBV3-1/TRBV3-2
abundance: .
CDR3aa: CASSQGQGGYEQYF
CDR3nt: TGTGCCAGCAGCCAAGGGCAGGGCGGGTACGAGCAGTACTTC

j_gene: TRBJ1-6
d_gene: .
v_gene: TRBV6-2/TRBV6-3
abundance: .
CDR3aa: CASSRSYSPLHF
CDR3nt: TGTGCCAGCAGTCGCAGCTATTCACCCCTCCACTTT

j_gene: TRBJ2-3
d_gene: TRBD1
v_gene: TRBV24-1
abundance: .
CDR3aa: CATSADRASTDTQYF
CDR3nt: TGTGCCACCAGTGCGGACAGGGCTAGCACAGATACGCAGTATTTT

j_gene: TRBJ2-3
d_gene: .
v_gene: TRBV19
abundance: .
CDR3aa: CASSPGQWNTQYF
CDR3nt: TGTGCCAGCTCTCCCGGACAGTGGAATACGCAGTATTTT

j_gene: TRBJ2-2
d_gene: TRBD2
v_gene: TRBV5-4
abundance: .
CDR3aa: CASRALGRAGGVGELFF
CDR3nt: TGTGCCAGCAGGGCCCTGGGGAGAGCGGGGGGCGTCGGGGAGCTGTTTTTT

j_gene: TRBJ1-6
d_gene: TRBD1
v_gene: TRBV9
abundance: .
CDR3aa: CASSVAPGGRTGGNSPLHF
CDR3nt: TGTGCCAGCAGCGTAGCTCCCGGAGGTCGAACAGGGGGGAATTCACCCCTCCACTTT

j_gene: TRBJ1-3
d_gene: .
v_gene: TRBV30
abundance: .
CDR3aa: CAWNSGTAGNTIYF
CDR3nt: TGTGCCTGGAACTCCGGGACCGCTGGAAACACCATATATTTT

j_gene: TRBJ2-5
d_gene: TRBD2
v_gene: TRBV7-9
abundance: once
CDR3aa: CASSVAGEETQYF
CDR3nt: TGTGCCAGCAGTGTGGCGGGGGAAGAGACCCAGTACTTC

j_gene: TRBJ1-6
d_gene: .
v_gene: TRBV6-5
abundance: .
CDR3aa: CASSLSGGNNSPLHF
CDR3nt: TGTGCCAGCAGCCTCTCGGGGGGAAATAATTCACCCCTCCACTTT

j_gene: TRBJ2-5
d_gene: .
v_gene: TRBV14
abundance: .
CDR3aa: CASSQDRSRQETQYF
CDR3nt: TGTGCCAGCAGCCAAGACCGATCTCGGCAAGAGACCCAGTACTTC

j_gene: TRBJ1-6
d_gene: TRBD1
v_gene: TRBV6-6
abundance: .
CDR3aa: CASRDGQGNSPLHF
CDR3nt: TGTGCCAGCAGAGACGGACAGGGCAATTCACCCCTCCACTTT

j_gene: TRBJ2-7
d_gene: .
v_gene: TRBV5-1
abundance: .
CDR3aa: CASSYGATYEQYF
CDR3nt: TGCGCCAGCAGCTACGGGGCAACCTACGAGCAGTACTTC

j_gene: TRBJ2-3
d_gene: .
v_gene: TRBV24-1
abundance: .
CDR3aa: CATSDPPTDTQYF
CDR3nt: TGTGCCACCAGTGACCCTCCTACAGATACGCAGTATTTT

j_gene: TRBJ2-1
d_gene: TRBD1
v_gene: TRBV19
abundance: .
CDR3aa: CASRDPGTGENEQFF
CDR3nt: TGTGCCAGTAGGGACCCCGGGACAGGGGAAAATGAGCAGTTCTTC

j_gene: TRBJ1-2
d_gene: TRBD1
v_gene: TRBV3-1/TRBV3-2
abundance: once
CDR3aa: CASSLTRTGGYGYTF
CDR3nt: TGTGCCAGCAGCCTTACGCGGACAGGGGGATATGGCTACACCTTC

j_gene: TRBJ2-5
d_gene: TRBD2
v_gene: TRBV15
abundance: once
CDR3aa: CATSRGSSGIQETQYF
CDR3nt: TGTGCCACCAGCAGAGGGTCTAGCGGGATACAAGAGACCCAGTACTTC

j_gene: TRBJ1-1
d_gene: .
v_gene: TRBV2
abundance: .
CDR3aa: CASSEALDRVNTEAFF
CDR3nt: TGTGCCAGCAGTGAAGCATTGGACAGAGTGAACACTGAAGCTTTCTTT

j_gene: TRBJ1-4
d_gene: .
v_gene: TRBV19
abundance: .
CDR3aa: CASSLVGTNEKLFF
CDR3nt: TGTGCCAGTAGCCTGGTTGGGACTAATGAAAAACTGTTTTTT

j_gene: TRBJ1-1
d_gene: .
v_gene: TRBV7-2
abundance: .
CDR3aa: CASSPLAGRTTFF
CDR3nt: TGTGCCAGCAGCCCCCTGGCCGGGAGGACGACTTTCTTT

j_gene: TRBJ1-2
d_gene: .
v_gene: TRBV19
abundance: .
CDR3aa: CASSLQGGGYGYTF
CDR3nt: TGCGCCAGTAGCCTACAGGGAGGAGGATATGGCTACACCTTC

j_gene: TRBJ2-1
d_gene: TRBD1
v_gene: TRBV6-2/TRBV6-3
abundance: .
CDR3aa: CASSYEFGQGASNEQFF
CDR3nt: TGTGCCAGCAGTTACGAGTTCGGACAGGGGGCCTCCAATGAGCAGTTCTTC

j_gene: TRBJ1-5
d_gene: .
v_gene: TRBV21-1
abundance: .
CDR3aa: CASPEGKGGTGNQPQHF
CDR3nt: TGTGCCAGCCCTGAGGGAAAGGGCGGGACAGGCAATCAGCCCCAGCATTTT

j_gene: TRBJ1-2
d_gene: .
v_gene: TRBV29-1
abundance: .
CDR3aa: CSVWWIYGYTF
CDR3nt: TGCAGCGTGTGGTGGATCTATGGCTACACCTTC